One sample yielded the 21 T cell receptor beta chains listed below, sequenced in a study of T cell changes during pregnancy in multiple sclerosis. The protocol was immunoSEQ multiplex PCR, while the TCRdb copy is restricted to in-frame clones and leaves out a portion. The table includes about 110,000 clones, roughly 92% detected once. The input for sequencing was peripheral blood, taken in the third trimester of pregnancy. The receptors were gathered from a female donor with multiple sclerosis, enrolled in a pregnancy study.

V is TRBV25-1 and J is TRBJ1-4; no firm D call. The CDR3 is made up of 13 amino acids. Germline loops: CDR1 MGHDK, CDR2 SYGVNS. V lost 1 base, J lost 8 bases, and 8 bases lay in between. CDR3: CASSELGEEKLFF. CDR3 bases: TGTGCCAGCAGTGAATTAGGAGAGGAAAAACTGTTTTTT.

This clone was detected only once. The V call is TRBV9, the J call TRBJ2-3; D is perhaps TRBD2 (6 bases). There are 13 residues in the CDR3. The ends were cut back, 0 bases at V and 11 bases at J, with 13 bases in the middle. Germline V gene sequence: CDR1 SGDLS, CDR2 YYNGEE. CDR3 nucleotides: TGTGCCAGCAGCGTAGAACCGGAGGGGCAGCAGTATTTT. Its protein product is CASSVEPEGQQYF.

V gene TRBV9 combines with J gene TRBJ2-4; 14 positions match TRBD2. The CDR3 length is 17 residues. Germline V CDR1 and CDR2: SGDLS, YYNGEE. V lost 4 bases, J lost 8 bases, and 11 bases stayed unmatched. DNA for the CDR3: TGTGCCAGCAGCTCCCGTGGACTAGCGGGAGGAGGAGACATTCAGTACTTC. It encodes CASSSRGLAGGGDIQYF.

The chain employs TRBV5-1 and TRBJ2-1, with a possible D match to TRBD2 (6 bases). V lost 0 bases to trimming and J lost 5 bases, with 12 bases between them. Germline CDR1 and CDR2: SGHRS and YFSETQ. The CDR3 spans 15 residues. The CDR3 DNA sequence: TGCGCCAGCAGCTTGGTAGTTGGAGGGGACAATGAGCAGTTCTTC. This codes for CASSLVVGGDNEQFF.

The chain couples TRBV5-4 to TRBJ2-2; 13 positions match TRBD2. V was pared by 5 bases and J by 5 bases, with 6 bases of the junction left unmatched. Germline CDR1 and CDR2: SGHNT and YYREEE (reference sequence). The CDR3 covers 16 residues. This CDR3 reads CASSPGLAGPTGELFF. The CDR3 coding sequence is TGTGCCAGCAGTCCGGGACTAGCGGGGCCAACCGGGGAGCTGTTTTTT.

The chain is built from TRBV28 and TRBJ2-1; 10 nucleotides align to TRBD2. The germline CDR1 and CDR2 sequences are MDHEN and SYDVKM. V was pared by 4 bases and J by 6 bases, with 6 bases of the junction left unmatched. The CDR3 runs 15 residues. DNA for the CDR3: TGTGCCAGCAGTTACCCACCTAGCGGGAGCAATGAGCAGTTCTTC. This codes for CASSYPPSGSNEQFF.

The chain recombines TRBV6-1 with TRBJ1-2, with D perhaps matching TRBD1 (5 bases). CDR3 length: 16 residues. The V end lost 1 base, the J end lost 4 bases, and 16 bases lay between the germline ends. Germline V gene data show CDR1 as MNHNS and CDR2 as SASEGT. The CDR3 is CASSEVGAVSTYGYTF. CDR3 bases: TGTGCCAGCAGTGAAGTTGGGGCCGTCTCCACCTATGGCTACACCTTC.

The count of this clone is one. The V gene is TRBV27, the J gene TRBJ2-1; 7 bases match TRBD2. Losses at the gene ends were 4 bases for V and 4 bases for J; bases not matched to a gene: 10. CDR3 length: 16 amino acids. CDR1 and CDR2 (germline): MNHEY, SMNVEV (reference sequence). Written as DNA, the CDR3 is TGTGCCAGCAGTTATAACGCGGGAGAAGGGTACAATGAGCAGTTCTTC. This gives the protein CASSYNAGEGYNEQFF.

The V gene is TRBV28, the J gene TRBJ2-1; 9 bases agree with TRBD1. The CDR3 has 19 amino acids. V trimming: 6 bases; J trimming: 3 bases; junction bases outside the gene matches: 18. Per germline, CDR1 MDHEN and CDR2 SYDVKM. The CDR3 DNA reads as TGTGCCAGCAGACCGGGACAGGGTTGGCGGGAGCCATTCTACAATGAGCAGTTCTTC. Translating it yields CASRPGQGWREPFYNEQFF. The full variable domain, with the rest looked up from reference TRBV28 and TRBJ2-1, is DVKVTQSSRYLVKRTGEKVFLECVQDMDHENMFWYRQDPGLGLRLIYFSYDVKMKEKGDIPEGYSVSREKKERFSLILESASTNQTSMYLCASRPGQGWREPFYNEQFFGPGTRLTVL.

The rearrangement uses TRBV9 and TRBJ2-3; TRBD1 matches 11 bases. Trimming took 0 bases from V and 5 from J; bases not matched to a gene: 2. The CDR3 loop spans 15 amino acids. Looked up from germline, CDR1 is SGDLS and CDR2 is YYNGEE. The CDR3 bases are TGTGCCAGCAGCGTAGGGACAGGGGGCCTAGATACGCAGTATTTT. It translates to CASSVGTGGLDTQYF.

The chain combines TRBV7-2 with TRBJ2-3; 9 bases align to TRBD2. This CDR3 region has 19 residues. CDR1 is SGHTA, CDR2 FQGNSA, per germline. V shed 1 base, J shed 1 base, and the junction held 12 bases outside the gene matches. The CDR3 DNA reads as TGTGCCAGCAGCTTAGTAGGGGTGGCTAGCGGGGTGGGCACAGATACGCAGTATTTT. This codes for CASSLVGVASGVGTDTQYF.

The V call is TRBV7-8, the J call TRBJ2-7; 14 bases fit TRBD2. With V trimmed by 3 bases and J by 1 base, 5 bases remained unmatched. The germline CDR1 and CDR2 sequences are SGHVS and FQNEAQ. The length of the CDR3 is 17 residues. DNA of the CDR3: TGTGCCAGCAGCTTGGGACTAGCGGGAGAACCTTCCTACGAGCAGTACTTC. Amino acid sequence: CASSLGLAGEPSYEQYF.

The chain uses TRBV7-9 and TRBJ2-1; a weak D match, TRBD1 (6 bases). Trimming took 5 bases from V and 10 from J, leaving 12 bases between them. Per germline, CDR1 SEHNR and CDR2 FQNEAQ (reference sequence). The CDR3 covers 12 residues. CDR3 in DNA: TGTGCCAGCAGCATGAGACAGGACGAGCAGTTCTTC. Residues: CASSMRQDEQFF. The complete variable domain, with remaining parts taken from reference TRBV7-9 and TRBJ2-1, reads DTGVSQNPRHKITKRGQNVTFRCDPISEHNRLYWYRQTLGQGPEFLTYFQNEAQLEKSRLLSDRFSAERPKGSFSTLEIQRTEQGDSAMYLCASSMRQDEQFFGPGTRLTVL.

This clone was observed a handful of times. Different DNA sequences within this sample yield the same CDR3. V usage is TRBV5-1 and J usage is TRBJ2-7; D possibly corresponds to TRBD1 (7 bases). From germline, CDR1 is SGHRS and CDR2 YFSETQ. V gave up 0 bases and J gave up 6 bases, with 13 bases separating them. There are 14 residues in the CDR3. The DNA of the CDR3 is TGCGCCAGCAGCTTGGGGCAGGGGGGACGCGAGCAGTACTTC. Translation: CASSLGQGGREQYF.

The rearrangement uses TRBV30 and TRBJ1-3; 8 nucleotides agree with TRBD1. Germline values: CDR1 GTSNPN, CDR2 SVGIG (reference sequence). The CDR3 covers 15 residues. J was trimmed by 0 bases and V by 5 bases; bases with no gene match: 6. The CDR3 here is CAWGGTGDSGNTIYF. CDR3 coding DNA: TGTGCCTGGGGGGGGACAGGAGACTCTGGAAACACCATATATTTT.

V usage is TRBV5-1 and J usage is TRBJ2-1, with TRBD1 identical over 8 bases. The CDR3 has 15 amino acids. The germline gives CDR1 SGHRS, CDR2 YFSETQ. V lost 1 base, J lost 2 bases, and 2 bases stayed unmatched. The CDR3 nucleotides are TGCGCCAGCAGCTTGAGGGACAGGACCTACAATGAGCAGTTCTTC. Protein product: CASSLRDRTYNEQFF.

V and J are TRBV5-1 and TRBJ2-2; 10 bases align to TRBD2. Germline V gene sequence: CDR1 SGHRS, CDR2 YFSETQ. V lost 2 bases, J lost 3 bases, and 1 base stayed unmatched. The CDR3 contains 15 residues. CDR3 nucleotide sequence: TGCGCCAGCAGCTTAAGCGGGAGGGACACCGGGGAGCTGTTTTTT. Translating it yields CASSLSGRDTGELFF.

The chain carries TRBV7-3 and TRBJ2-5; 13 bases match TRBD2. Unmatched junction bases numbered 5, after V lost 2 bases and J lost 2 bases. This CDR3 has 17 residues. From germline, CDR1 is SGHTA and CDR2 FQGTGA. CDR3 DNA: TGTGCCAGCAGCTTACGCGGACTAGCGGGGGAACAAGAGACCCAGTACTTC. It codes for CASSLRGLAGEQETQYF. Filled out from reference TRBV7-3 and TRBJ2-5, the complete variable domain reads GAGVSQTPSNKVTEKGKYVELRCDPISGHTALYWYRQSLGQGPEFLIYFQGTGAADDSGLPNDRFFAVRPEGSVSTLKIQRTERGDSAVYLCASSLRGLAGEQETQYFGPGTRLLVL.

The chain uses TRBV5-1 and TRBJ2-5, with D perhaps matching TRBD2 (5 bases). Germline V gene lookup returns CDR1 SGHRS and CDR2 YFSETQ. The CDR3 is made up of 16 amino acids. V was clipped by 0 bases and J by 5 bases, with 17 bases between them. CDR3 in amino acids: CASSLEPTGIGETQYF. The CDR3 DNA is TGCGCCAGCAGCTTGGAGCCCACGGGAATCGGGGAGACCCAGTACTTC.

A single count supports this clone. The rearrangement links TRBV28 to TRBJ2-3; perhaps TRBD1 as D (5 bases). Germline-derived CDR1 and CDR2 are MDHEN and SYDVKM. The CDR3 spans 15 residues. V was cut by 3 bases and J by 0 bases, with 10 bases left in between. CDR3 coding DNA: TGTGCCAGCAGTTTTCAGGGTGCTAGCACAGATACGCAGTATTTT. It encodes CASSFQGASTDTQYF. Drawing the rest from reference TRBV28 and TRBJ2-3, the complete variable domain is DVKVTQSSRYLVKRTGEKVFLECVQDMDHENMFWYRQDPGLGLRLIYFSYDVKMKEKGDIPEGYSVSREKKERFSLILESASTNQTSMYLCASSFQGASTDTQYFGPGTRLTVL.

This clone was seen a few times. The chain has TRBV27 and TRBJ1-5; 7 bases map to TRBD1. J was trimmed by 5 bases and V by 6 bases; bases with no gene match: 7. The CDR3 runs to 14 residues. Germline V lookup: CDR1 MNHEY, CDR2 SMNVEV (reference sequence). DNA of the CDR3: TGTGCCAGCAGACCCCGACAGGGCCATCAGCCCCAGCATTTT. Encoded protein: CASRPRQGHQPQHF.